Many counts were recorded for the clone carrying this T cell receptor beta chain. Its antigen remains unidentified. The junction differs from germline at one of its ends, possibly a read error. CDR3 length: 15 residues. CDR1 and CDR2 from the germline V gene are SSHAT and FNYEAQ (reference sequence). TCRdb processed the 5' RACE reads anew with MiXCR; each CDR3 protein has one entry. The sample lists over 600,000 distinct CDR3 sequences, around 19% occurring once. These data originate in a study of CD8 T cells in ankylosing spondylitis. Study-level results: Both synovial fluid and blood in reactive arthritis had previously been reported to carry some motif variants. Apparently characteristic of ankylosing spondylitis blood was a TCR beta motif (roughly 8 highly homologous variants).

Source material: blood, either unsorted or a sorted T cell fraction (not recorded which). This clonotype was sampled from a male donor with ankylosing spondylitis. The rearrangement joins TRBV7-7 to TRBJ2-3; 11 bases are a match to TRBD2. The CDR3 DNA sequence: TGTGCTAGCAGCCGGACTAGCGGGCGCACAGATACGCAGTATTTT. This sequence encodes CASSRTSGRTDTQYF.